This T cell receptor beta chain was retrieved from a study of response to subunit inactivated influenza vaccine. Overall study findings and caveats: With each seasonal influenza vaccination, the authors suggested, few new T cells are recruited.

TCRdb re-analysed the RT-PCR reads in MiXCR, keeping a single row per CDR3 protein. Of a few hundred thousand distinct CDR3 sequences in the sample, approximately 10% were seen once. Points on this clonotype: The antigen is undetermined.

The V end lost 4 bases, the J end lost 4 bases, and 8 bases lay between the germline ends. CDR1 SQVTM and CDR2 ANQGSEA come from the germline V gene. The CDR3 covers 12 residues. V usage is TRBV29-1 and J usage is TRBJ1-5; tentative D call: TRBD1 (6 bases). The sequencing here drew on PBMCs from blood, taken roughly 48 days after vaccination. The source of this sequence is a man in his fifties who received an inactivated influenza vaccine. The CDR3 bases are TGCAGCGTTGGACAGGCTAATCAGCCCCAGCATTTT. This translates into CSVGQANQPQHF.